This T cell receptor beta chain was found in a study of shared clonotypes between healthy human individuals. Study-wide context: The cohort had two women and three men, ages 18 to 49. Broader study findings: Only blood samples were collected, and tissue repertoires likely differ. In having few donors, the study represented limited genetic and exposure-history diversity.

Looked up from germline, CDR1 is MNHEY and CDR2 is SMNVEV (reference sequence). V lost 0 bases and J 3 bases, leaving 4 bases between the germline ends. This CDR3 region has 13 residues. CD8 cells classed as naive were CD45RO-negative and positively selected for CCR7, excluding terminally differentiated effector memory CD45RA+ cells. Assay runs were performed at deep level. Produced via immunoSEQ multiplex PCR; TCRdb's table is partial and in-frame only. This repertoire shows around 2,000,000 clones, 93% found once; its top ten account for 1.5% to 2%. Concerning this clone: Its antigen is unknown.

Sequenced: naive CD8+ T cells from PBMCs. This TCR derives from a man aged 18 to 29 in good health. Some clones in this sample may be carry-over from other donors' samples. The chain recombines TRBV27 with TRBJ2-3; D is undetermined. The CDR3 DNA sequence: TGTGCCAGCAGTTTATCGATTACAGATACGCAGTATTTT. Encoded protein: CASSLSITDTQYF.